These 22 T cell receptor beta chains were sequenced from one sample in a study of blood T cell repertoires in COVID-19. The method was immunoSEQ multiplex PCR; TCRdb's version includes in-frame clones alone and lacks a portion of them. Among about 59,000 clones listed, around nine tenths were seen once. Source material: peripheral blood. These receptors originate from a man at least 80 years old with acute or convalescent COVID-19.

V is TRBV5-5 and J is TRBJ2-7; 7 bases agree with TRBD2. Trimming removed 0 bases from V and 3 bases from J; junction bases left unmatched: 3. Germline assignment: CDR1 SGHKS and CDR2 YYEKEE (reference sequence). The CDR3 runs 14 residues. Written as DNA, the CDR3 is TGTGCCAGCAGCTTGGGACCGGGAGGCTACGAGCAGTACTTC. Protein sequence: CASSLGPGGYEQYF. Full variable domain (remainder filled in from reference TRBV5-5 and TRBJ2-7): DAGVTQSPTHLIKTRGQQVTLRCSPISGHKSVSWYQQVLGQGPQFIFQYYEKEERGRGNFPDRFSARQFPNYSSELNVNALLLGDSALYLCASSLGPGGYEQYFGPGTRLTVT.

The CDR3 is CASSKLAGGPTGELFF. The CDR3, as DNA: TGTGCCAGTAGTAAACTAGCGGGGGGTCCAACCGGGGAGCTGTTTTTT. J is TRBJ2-2 and V is TRBV19, with TRBD2 matching 12 bases. The CDR3 extends over 16 amino acids. Germline CDR1 is LNHDA and CDR2 is SQIVND (reference sequence). Trimming removed 4 bases from V and 5 bases from J; junction bases left unmatched: 5.

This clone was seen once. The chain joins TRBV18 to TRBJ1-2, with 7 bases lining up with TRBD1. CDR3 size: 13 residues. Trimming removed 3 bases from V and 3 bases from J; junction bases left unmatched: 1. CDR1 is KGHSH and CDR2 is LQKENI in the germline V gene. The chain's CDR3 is CASSPQGDYGYTF. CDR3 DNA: TGTGCCAGCTCACCGCAGGGGGACTATGGCTACACCTTC.

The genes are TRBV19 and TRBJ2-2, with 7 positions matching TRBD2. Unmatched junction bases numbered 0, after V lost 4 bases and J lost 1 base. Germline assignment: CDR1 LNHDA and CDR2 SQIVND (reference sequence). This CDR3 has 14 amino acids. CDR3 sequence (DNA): TGTGCCAGTAGTACGGGGGGGAACACCGGGGAGCTGTTTTTT. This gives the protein CASSTGGNTGELFF. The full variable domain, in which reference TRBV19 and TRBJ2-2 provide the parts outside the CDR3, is DGGITQSPKYLFRKEGQNVTLSCEQNLNHDAMYWYRQDPGQGLRLIYYSQIVNDFQKGDIAEGYSVSREKKESFPLTVTSAQKNPTAFYLCASSTGGNTGELFFGEGSRLTVL.

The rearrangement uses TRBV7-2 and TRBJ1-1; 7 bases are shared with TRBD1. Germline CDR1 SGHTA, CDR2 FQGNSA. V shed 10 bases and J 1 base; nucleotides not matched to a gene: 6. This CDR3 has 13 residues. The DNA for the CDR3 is TGTGCCACCCATCGACAGGGGAACACTGAAGCTTTCTTT. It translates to CATHRQGNTEAFF.

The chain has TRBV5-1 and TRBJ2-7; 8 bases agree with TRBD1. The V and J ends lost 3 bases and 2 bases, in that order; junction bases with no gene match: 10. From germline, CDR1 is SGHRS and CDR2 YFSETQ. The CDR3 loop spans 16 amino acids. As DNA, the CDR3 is TGCGCCAGCAGCTCTCGCCCCGTGACAGGGGCCTACGAGCAGTACTTC. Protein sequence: CASSSRPVTGAYEQYF.

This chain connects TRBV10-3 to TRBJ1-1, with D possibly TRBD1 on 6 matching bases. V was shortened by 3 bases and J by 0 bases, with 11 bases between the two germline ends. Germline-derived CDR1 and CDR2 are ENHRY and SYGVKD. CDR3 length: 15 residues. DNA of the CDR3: TGTGCCATCAGTGAACAGGGATTCGTGAACACTGAAGCTTTCTTT. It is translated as CAISEQGFVNTEAFF.

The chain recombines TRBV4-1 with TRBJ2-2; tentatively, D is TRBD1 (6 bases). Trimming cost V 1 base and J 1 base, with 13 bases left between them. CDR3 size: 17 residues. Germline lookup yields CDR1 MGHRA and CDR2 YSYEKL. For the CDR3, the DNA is TGCGCCAGCAGCCAAGCACCCGGGACAATGAACACCGGGGAGCTGTTTTTT. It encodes CASSQAPGTMNTGELFF.

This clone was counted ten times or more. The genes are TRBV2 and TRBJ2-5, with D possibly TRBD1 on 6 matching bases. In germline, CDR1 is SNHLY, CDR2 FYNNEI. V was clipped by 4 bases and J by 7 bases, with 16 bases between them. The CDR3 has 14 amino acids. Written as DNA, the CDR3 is TGTGCCAGCAGTGCTTACAGGGCCGAGGGGACCCAGTACTTC. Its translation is CASSAYRAEGTQYF. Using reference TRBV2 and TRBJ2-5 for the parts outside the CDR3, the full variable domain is EPEVTQTPSHQVTQMGQEVILRCVPISNHLYFYWYRQILGQKVEFLVSFYNNEISEKSEIFDDQFSVERPDGSNFTLKIRSTKLEDSAMYFCASSAYRAEGTQYFGPGTRLLVL.

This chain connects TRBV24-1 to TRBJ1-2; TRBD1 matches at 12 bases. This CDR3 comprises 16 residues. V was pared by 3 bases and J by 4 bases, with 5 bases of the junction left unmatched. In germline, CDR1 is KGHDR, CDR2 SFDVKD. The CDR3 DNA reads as TGTGCCACCAGTGATCCAGGGACAGGGGGCGTCTATGGCTACACCTTC. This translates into CATSDPGTGGVYGYTF.

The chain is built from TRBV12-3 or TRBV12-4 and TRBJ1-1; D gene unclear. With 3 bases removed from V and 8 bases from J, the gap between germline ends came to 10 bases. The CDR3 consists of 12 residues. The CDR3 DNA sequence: TGTGCCAGCAGTTTGGGAGAAACCGAAGCTTTCTTT. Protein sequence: CASSLGETEAFF.

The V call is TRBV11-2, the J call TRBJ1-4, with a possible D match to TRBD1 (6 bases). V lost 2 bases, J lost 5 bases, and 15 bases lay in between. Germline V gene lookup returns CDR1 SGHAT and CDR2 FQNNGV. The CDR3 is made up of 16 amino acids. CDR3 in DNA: TGTGCCAGCAGCTTAAAAATGACAGGCCCAAATGAAAAACTGTTTTTT. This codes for CASSLKMTGPNEKLFF.

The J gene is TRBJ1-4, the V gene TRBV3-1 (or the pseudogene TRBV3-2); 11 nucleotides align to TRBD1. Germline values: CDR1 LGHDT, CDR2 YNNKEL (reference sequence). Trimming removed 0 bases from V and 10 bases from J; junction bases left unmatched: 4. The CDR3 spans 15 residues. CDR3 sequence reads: CASSQDGDRGGKLFF. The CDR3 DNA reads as TGTGCCAGCAGCCAAGATGGGGACAGGGGGGGAAAACTGTTTTTT.

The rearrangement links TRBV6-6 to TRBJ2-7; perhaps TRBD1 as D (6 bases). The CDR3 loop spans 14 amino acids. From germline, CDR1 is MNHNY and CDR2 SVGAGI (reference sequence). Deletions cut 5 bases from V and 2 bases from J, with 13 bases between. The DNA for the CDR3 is TGTGCCAGCAGTGCGGACAGTTTGGCCTACGAGCAGTACTTC. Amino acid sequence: CASSADSLAYEQYF.

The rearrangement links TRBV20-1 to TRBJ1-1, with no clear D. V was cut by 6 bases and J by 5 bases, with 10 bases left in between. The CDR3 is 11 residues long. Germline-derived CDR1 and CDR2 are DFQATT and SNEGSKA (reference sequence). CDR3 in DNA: TGCAGTGCCCCCGGGATGACTGAAGCTTTCTTT. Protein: CSAPGMTEAFF.

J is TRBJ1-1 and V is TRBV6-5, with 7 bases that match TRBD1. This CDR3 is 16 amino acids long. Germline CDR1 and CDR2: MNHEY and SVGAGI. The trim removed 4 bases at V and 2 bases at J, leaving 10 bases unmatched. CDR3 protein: CASSSGQAVVNTEAFF. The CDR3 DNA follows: TGTGCCAGCAGTTCCGGACAGGCCGTCGTCAACACTGAAGCTTTCTTT.

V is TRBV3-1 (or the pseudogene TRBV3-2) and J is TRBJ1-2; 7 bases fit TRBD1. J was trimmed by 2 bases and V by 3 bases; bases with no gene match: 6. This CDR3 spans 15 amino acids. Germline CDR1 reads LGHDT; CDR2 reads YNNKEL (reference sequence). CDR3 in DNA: TGTGCCAGCAGCCAGTTTCAACAGGGGAACTATGGCTACACCTTC. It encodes CASSQFQQGNYGYTF.

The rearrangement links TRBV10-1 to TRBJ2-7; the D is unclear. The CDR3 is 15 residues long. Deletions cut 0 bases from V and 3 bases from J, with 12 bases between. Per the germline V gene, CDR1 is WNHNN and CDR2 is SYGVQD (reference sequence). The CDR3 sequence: CASSESLQTLYEQYF. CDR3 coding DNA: TGCGCCAGCAGTGAGTCTTTGCAGACACTCTACGAGCAGTACTTC.

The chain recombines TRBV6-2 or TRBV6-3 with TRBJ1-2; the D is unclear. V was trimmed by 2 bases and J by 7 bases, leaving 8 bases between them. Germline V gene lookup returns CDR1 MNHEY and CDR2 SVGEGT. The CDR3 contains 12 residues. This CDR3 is CASSYVEGGYTF. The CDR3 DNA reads TGTGCCAGCAGTTACGTCGAGGGTGGCTACACCTTC.

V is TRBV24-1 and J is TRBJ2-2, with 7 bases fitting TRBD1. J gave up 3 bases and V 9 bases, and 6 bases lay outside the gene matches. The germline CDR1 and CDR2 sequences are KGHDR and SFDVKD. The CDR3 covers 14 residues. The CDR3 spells CATGKTGYTGELFF. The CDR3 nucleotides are TGTGCCACCGGAAAGACAGGGTACACCGGGGAGCTGTTTTTT.

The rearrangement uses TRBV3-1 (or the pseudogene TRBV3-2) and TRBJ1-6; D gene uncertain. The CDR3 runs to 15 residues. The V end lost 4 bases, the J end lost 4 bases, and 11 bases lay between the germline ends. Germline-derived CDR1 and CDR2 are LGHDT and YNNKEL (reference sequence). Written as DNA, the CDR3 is TGTGCCAGCAGCCTAGCAGAGGCGTATAATTCACCCCTCCACTTT. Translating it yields CASSLAEAYNSPLHF.

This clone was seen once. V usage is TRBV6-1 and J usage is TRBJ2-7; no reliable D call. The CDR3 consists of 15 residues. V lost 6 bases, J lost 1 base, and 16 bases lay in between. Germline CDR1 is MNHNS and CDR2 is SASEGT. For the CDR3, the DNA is TGTGCCAGCAGACGGCCCCACGGCGGATCCTACGAGCAGTACTTC. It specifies CASRRPHGGSYEQYF.